This T cell receptor beta chain was identified during a study of T cells in Graves' hyperthyroidism and ophthalmopathy (dated by TCRdb to between 2018 and 2020). With regard to the full study: Peripheral blood was collected at initial diagnosis, before any treatment. A discovery cohort of about 95 patients, roughly 45 with Graves' ophthalmopathy and more than 55 with stable Graves' hyperthyroidism, was used to find distinguishing TCR V-J signatures. Prospective prediction of ophthalmopathy was tested in an independent validation cohort of about 19 hyperthyroidism patients and 17 patients who later progressed to ophthalmopathy. For training and testing, the 100 or so patients in the discovery cohort were randomly divided in a 7:3 ratio. In addition, the study compared T-cell repertoires in thyroid tissue and in blood from several Graves' hyperthyroidism patients. Once sampling was done, hyperthyroidism patients were given methimazole at a starting dose of 30 mg daily, whereas ophthalmopathy patients were given high-dose intravenous methylprednisolone. TCR Vbeta CDR3 sequencing of 130 to 150 peripheral blood samples (over 40 ophthalmopathy, about 75 hyperthyroidism and about 17 progressor patients) is reported in the paper.

This clonotype was observed a handful of times. The specificity of this receptor is unknown. The record has no base qualities; no much larger clone is one base away. General study outcomes and caveats: Most expanded thyroid clonotypes (frequency above 0.001) were also detected in blood, suggesting blood repertoires may reflect thyroid immune responses. In validation, the model predicted progression to ophthalmopathy a median of about 5.9 months before onset, with 70% to 71% sensitivity and more than 72% specificity. A 13 V-J signature model separated ophthalmopathy from stable hyperthyroidism, with 87.88% sensitivity and roughly 84% specificity in cross-validation and 80%/75% in testing. Sample size was not statistically predetermined, and investigators were not blinded to group allocation.

The TCR beta CDR3 regions were amplified from RNA transcripts. The TCR CDR3 was subjected to a first round of RT-PCR using the HTBI primer set and the Qiagen OneStep RT-PCR kit. The libraries were constructed in a second round of multiplex PCR and then size-selected and purified. The libraries were sequenced on an Illumina HiSeq2000 using paired-end 100 bp reads. As for the original processing: SOAPnuke was used to process the raw data, throwing out any read that contained adapters or uncalled bases, had a mean Phred below 15, or lacked an exact constant-primer or identifier match. High-quality paired reads were merged using COPE v1.2.5, and each unique nucleotide sequence was defined as a clonotype. MiTCR v1.1 was used to align clonotypes to the IMGT TRBV, TRBD and TRBJ reference segments. The analysis included only V-J combinations with a frequency above 0.0001, which together covered about 99% of the repertoires. The TCS score was defined as the ratio of F50 (clonal expansion) to E x V (chaos), calculated using BLOSUM62-based TCRdist between CDR3 peptides within each V-J. Welch's t-statistics and random forest reduced 514 V-J features to some 14, which were used in a naive Bayes classifier (R e1071). TCRdb took the public reads, trimmed them with fastp at Q25, ran MiXCR for clone calling and kept in-frame beta chains. Every CDR3 protein is listed once, alongside the most common genes and DNA of its rows. TCRdb, not the authors, supplied the V and J calls. The sample includes 460,000 or so distinct CDR3 sequences, with approximately 15% observed a single time. Under 20% of the sample comes from the top ten.

Stable Graves' hyperthyroidism was defined as no progression to ophthalmopathy during 18 months of follow-up. Hyperthyroidism patients were aged 18 to 65 years and newly diagnosed, with disease duration of less than 2 months. The study excluded patients with uncontrolled infections, other autoimmune diseases, pregnancy or lactation. Diagnoses relied on clinical symptoms, serum thyroxine and TRAb, thyroid ultrasound and orbital computed tomography. PBMCs were isolated from about 10 ml of fresh peripheral blood by Ficoll-Paque density gradient centrifugation. Total RNA was extracted using Trizol reagent, and RNA quality was assessed on an Agilent 2100 Bioanalyzer. The sequenced sample consisted of blood. The sequence came from a woman between 18 and 29 years old with Graves' hyperthyroidism.

In nucleotide form, the sequence is TGTGCCAGTAGCCACTTAAACCGGGGAGGTGGCAATCAGCCCCAGCATTTT. Translated, this is CASSHLNRGGGNQPQHF. The sequence is built from TRBV19 and TRBJ1-5; confidence is insufficient to name the D gene. Per the germline V gene (reference sequence), LNHDA is the CDR1 and SQIVND is the CDR2. The V end loses 6 bases and the J end loses 2 bases, and a stretch of 20 bases separates them. Its CDR3 holds 17 amino acids, cysteine through phenylalanine. Of all the DNA, just the CDR3 is kept, 51 bases in frame from base 1.